Given below is one TCR beta chain in context. The record originates from a study of blood T cell repertoires in COVID-19. Study at large: Sources were T cells, B-cell-depleted T cells, or PBMCs; the material itself was cDNA or gDNA.

Categorization into cohorts depended on clinical history that participants reported. The ends were cut back, 4 bases at V and 0 bases at J, with 7 bases in the middle. The germline gives CDR1 SQVTM, CDR2 ANQGSEA. The CDR3 sequence is 13 residues long. Study processing details: By means of reference gene primer amplification, nucleated cell counts were estimated. Some clones are missing from TCRdb's copy, which holds only in-frame ones; the method was immunoSEQ multiplex PCR. That table gives V, J and clone size, and the DNA gave D and trimming. The data show over 100,000 clones, with 65% to 85% seen just once and over 3% held by the top ten.

The TCR sequence derives from a woman aged 25 to 45 who had recovered from COVID-19. The sequenced material came from PBMCs or T cells enriched from blood (not recorded which). This rearrangement joins TRBV29-1 to TRBJ1-5, with a weak D call TRBD1 (6 bases). The chain's CDR3 is CSVADSSNQPQHF. The CDR3, as DNA: TGCAGCGTTGCGGACAGTAGCAATCAGCCCCAGCATTTT.